The sequence of this TCR beta chain was determined in a study of shared clonotypes between healthy human individuals. This clone was found a few times. What it binds is unknown. This may come from a read error, since a much larger clone is one base off. The sample holds other DNA sequences that translate to the same CDR3. Overall study results and limits: Clonotypes shared by all four sorted-subset donors had higher generation probabilities than non-shared clonotypes. Researchers sampled only blood; tissue repertoires likely differ.

CDR1 is SGDLS and CDR2 is YYNGEE in the germline V gene. Trimming shortened V by 0 bases and J by 3 bases, and 10 bases separated the two germline ends. The CDR3 runs to 14 residues. The assay was immunoSEQ multiplex PCR, and TCRdb's table has in-frame clones only and misses some. The table shows roughly 1 million clones, with around three quarters occurring only once. The receptor comes from a man between 18 and 35 years old in good health. Some clones in this sample may be carry-over from other donors' samples. The V gene is TRBV9, the J gene TRBJ2-7, with TRBD1 as a possible D gene (5 bases). The sample consisted of memory CD4+ T cells from PBMCs. The subset here: CD45RA-negative fraction. The CDR3 nucleotides are TGTGCCAGCAGCGTAGGGGATAGGGGCTACGAGCAGTACTTC. The encoded protein is CASSVGDRGYEQYF.